Each of the 20 T cell receptor beta chains below was sequenced from the same sample in a study of control samples from healthy donors and cancer patients. Data came from immunoSEQ multiplex PCR; TCRdb stores just in-frame clones and leaves some out. The sample contains a few hundred thousand clones, approximately 90% of which appear only once. The specimen sequenced was PBMCs. Source of these receptors: a man in his forties or fifties with head and neck cancer.

V usage is TRBV7-2 and J usage is TRBJ1-6; unclear D gene. The CDR3 totals 13 residues. The V end lost 1 base, the J end lost 8 bases, and 6 bases lay between the germline ends. The germline V gene encodes CDR1 SGHTA and CDR2 FQGNSA. CDR3 region: CASSLVKDSPLHF. CDR3 nucleotide sequence: TGTGCCAGCAGCTTAGTCAAAGATTCACCCCTCCACTTT.

The CDR3, as DNA: TGTGCCAGTAGACTAGCGGGAGGGGGGAATGAGCAGTTCTTC. Protein sequence: CASRLAGGGNEQFF. The chain recombines TRBV19 with TRBJ2-1; 13 bases are shared with TRBD2. This CDR3 has 14 residues. V shed 6 bases and J 7 bases; nucleotides not matched to a gene: 3. Germline assignment: CDR1 LNHDA and CDR2 SQIVND (reference sequence). Using reference TRBV19 and TRBJ2-1 for the parts outside the CDR3, the full variable domain is DGGITQSPKYLFRKEGQNVTLSCEQNLNHDAMYWYRQDPGQGLRLIYYSQIVNDFQKGDIAEGYSVSREKKESFPLTVTSAQKNPTAFYLCASRLAGGGNEQFFGPGTRLTVL.

The rearrangement joins TRBV3-1 (or the pseudogene TRBV3-2) to TRBJ1-2, with D possibly being TRBD1 (6 bases). The CDR3 length is 14 residues. The germline CDR1 and CDR2 sequences are LGHDT and YNNKEL (reference sequence). Deletions cut 3 bases from V and 4 bases from J, with 12 bases between. The CDR3 loop is CASSHGRQVYGYTF. The CDR3 coding sequence is TGTGCCAGCAGCCACGGTAGACAGGTCTATGGCTACACCTTC.

V usage is TRBV6-6 and J usage is TRBJ1-1; no reliable D call. In germline, CDR1 is MNHNY, CDR2 SVGAGI (reference sequence). This CDR3 has 14 amino acids. The V end lost 6 bases, the J end lost 2 bases, and 13 bases lay between the germline ends. CDR3 region: CASSLGGINTEAFF. The CDR3 nucleotides read TGTGCCAGCAGCCTCGGAGGGATCAACACTGAAGCTTTCTTT.

The J gene is TRBJ1-2, the V gene TRBV19; tentative D call: TRBD1 (5 bases). CDR3 length equals 14 residues. The V gene's germline CDR1 is LNHDA and CDR2 SQIVND (reference sequence). With 3 bases removed from V and 4 bases from J, the gap between germline ends came to 12 bases. The CDR3 DNA reads TGTGCCAGTAGTATGGGAGGGGAGGTCTATGGCTACACCTTC. The encoded protein is CASSMGGEVYGYTF. Full variable domain (outside the CDR3, taken from reference TRBV19 and TRBJ1-2): DGGITQSPKYLFRKEGQNVTLSCEQNLNHDAMYWYRQDPGQGLRLIYYSQIVNDFQKGDIAEGYSVSREKKESFPLTVTSAQKNPTAFYLCASSMGGEVYGYTFGSGTRLTVV.

This chain links TRBV6-1 with TRBJ1-1; 10 nucleotides match TRBD1. The germline CDR1 and CDR2 sequences are MNHNS and SASEGT. J gave up 4 bases and V 4 bases, and 9 bases lay outside the gene matches. This CDR3 is 16 amino acids long. CDR3 sequence: CASSADRGLRSTEAFF. The CDR3 region has the DNA TGTGCCAGCAGTGCCGACAGGGGGCTACGTAGCACTGAAGCTTTCTTT.

This chain connects TRBV5-6 to TRBJ2-1, with 9 positions matching TRBD1. V trimming: 0 bases; J trimming: 9 bases; junction bases outside the gene matches: 4. The CDR3 spans 14 residues. The germline CDR1 and CDR2 sequences are SGHDT and YYEEEE. CDR3 nucleotides: TGTGCCAGCAGCTTGGGGGACAGGGTCGGTGAGCAGTTCTTC. This codes for CASSLGDRVGEQFF.

V usage is TRBV9 and J usage is TRBJ1-6, with no clear D. The CDR3 covers 15 residues. The germline V gene has CDR1 SGDLS and CDR2 YYNGEE. The V and J ends lost 4 bases and 7 bases respectively, with 15 bases between them. The DNA of the CDR3 is TGTGCCAGCAGCCCGCCTGCCCTCCCGAATTCACCCCTCCACTTT. It is translated as CASSPPALPNSPLHF.

CDR3 amino acids: CASRPGQGRDEQYF. DNA for the CDR3: TGTGCCAGCAGACCCGGACAGGGGAGAGACGAGCAGTACTTC. The chain uses TRBV6-5 and TRBJ2-7, with 9 bases fitting TRBD1. CDR1 and CDR2 (germline): MNHEY, SVGAGI. The J segment lost 5 bases and the V segment lost 6 bases, leaving 8 bases of the junction unmatched. This CDR3 has 14 amino acids.

The rearrangement joins TRBV9 to TRBJ2-7; 7 bases are shared with TRBD2. Germline CDR1 is SGDLS and CDR2 is YYNGEE. This CDR3 contains 13 residues. V shed 4 bases and J 6 bases; nucleotides not matched to a gene: 7. CDR3 sequence reads: CASSPRDYGEQYF. The DNA of the CDR3 is TGTGCCAGCAGCCCCCGGGACTACGGCGAGCAGTACTTC.

The chain recombines TRBV19 with TRBJ1-2, with D unclear. Trimming cost V 3 bases and J 2 bases, with 10 bases left between them. Germline values: CDR1 LNHDA, CDR2 SQIVND (reference sequence). CDR3 length: 14 amino acids. The CDR3 is CASSIGFENYGYTF. The CDR3 coding sequence is TGTGCCAGTAGTATCGGGTTCGAAAACTATGGCTACACCTTC. The whole variable domain, filled in from reference TRBV19 and TRBJ1-2, reads DGGITQSPKYLFRKEGQNVTLSCEQNLNHDAMYWYRQDPGQGLRLIYYSQIVNDFQKGDIAEGYSVSREKKESFPLTVTSAQKNPTAFYLCASSIGFENYGYTFGSGTRLTVV.

This sequence joins TRBV18 and TRBJ2-1, with D perhaps matching TRBD1 (6 bases). The V and J ends lost 5 bases and 1 base respectively, with 15 bases between them. The CDR3 has 16 residues. Per the germline V gene, CDR1 is KGHSH and CDR2 is LQKENI. The CDR3 loop is CASSSVGAGSYNEQFF. The CDR3 region has the DNA TGTGCCAGCTCATCTGTGGGGGCAGGGTCCTACAATGAGCAGTTCTTC.

About this clone: Distinct nucleotide sequences in the sample also encode this CDR3. The rearrangement joins TRBV18 to TRBJ1-1; 9 nucleotides align to TRBD1. CDR1 and CDR2 from the germline V gene are KGHSH and LQKENI. The CDR3 contains 14 residues. With 4 bases clipped from V and 1 base from J, the junction kept 1 base outside the gene matches. The CDR3 region has the DNA TGTGCCAGCTCACTGGGACAGGGGAACACTGAAGCTTTCTTT. This sequence encodes CASSLGQGNTEAFF.

The chain links TRBV19 to TRBJ1-2, with D tentatively TRBD1 (6 bases). The V end was cut by 6 bases, the J end by 6 bases, with 14 bases between. The germline gives CDR1 LNHDA, CDR2 SQIVND (reference sequence). The CDR3 sequence is 13 residues long. CDR3 sequence: CASSPNRAHGYTF. Written as DNA, the CDR3 is TGTGCCAGTAGCCCGAACAGGGCCCATGGCTACACCTTC.

The V call is TRBV12-3 or TRBV12-4, the J call TRBJ2-7; the D is unclear. Trimming pared 3 bases from V and 5 bases from J, leaving 8 bases between. The CDR3 covers 12 residues. For the CDR3, the DNA is TGTGCCAGCAGTTTTGTTTTCAACGAGCAGTACTTC. This sequence encodes CASSFVFNEQYF.

The chain carries TRBV4-3 and TRBJ2-7, with D unresolved. Germline V lookup: CDR1 LGHNA, CDR2 YSLEER. Trimming left V 0 bases short and J 1 base short, with 10 bases between. This CDR3 region has 15 residues. In DNA, the CDR3 is TGCGCCAGCAGCCAAGATCGGGCAGCTTCCTACGAGCAGTACTTC. Its translation is CASSQDRAASYEQYF.

This chain joins TRBV20-1 and TRBJ2-3; TRBD2 aligns across 16 bases. Per germline, CDR1 DFQATT and CDR2 SNEGSKA (reference sequence). This CDR3 spans 18 amino acids. Unmatched junction bases numbered 6, after V lost 3 bases and J lost 0 bases. In DNA form, the CDR3 reads TGCAGTGCTAGTTCTGGGACTAGCGGGGGGGCTAGCACAGATACGCAGTATTTT. It specifies CSASSGTSGGASTDTQYF.

The CDR3 sequence: CASSMGIGGNQPQHF. CDR3 sequence (DNA): TGTGCCAGTAGTATGGGAATAGGGGGCAATCAGCCCCAGCATTTT. The chain combines TRBV19 with TRBJ1-5; D may be TRBD1 (5 bases). This CDR3 has 15 residues. Germline V gene sequence: CDR1 LNHDA, CDR2 SQIVND (reference sequence). Trimming removed 3 bases at V and 2 bases at J, with 11 bases between.

This clone showed up just once. This chain connects TRBV7-2 to TRBJ1-3; 9 nucleotides line up with TRBD1. Looked up from germline, CDR1 is SGHTA and CDR2 is FQGNSA. The CDR3 covers 15 residues. The J segment lost 3 bases and the V segment lost 4 bases, leaving 4 bases of the junction unmatched. CDR3 coding DNA: TGTGCCAGCAGCTCAGGGACAGGGTATGGAAACACCATATATTTT. Residues: CASSSGTGYGNTIYF. Filled out from reference TRBV7-2 and TRBJ1-3, the complete variable domain reads GAGVSQSPSNKVTEKGKDVELRCDPISGHTALYWYRQSLGQGLEFLIYFQGNSAPDKSGLPSDRFSAERTGGSVSTLTIQRTQQEDSAVYLCASSSGTGYGNTIYFGEGSWLTVV.

The chain recombines TRBV19 with TRBJ1-3; TRBD1 agrees at 7 bases. The CDR3 covers 14 residues. Germline CDR1 and CDR2: LNHDA and SQIVND (reference sequence). V was clipped by 9 bases and J by 0 bases; unmatched bases: 5. CDR3 in DNA: TGTGCCAGCCGGACAGGCACCTCTGGAAACACCATATATTTT. As protein: CASRTGTSGNTIYF.